Listed here is a single T cell receptor (beta chain). Its target is unknown. No glioblastoma patient carried an isocitrate dehydrogenase mutation. Repertoires were generated with immunoSEQ multiplex PCR, while TCRdb's copy carries only in-frame clones and drops some. The sample shows roughly 96,000 clones, 79% of them seen only once. CDR3 length: 13 amino acids. Losses at the gene ends were 3 bases for V and 1 base for J; bases not matched to a gene: 0. Looked up from germline, CDR1 is GTSNPN and CDR2 is SVGIG (reference sequence). This entry comes from a study of glioma-infiltrating T cells after dendritic cell vaccination. Study-level background: Patients had newly diagnosed or recurrent glioblastoma and received dendritic cell vaccines.

Points from the study as a whole: Only a small number of patients had complete blood and tumor samples.

The source of this sequence is a human donor with glioblastoma. The V call is TRBV30, the J call TRBJ1-1; 9 nucleotides align to TRBD1. Material: blood, obtained before dendritic cell vaccination. The DNA for the CDR3 is TGTGCCTGGAGACAGGGGGCGAACACTGAAGCTTTCTTT. Amino acids: CAWRQGANTEAFF.